This T cell receptor beta chain was found in a study of cytomegalovirus exposure and HLA in healthy donors. Background on the study: Out of several hundred genotyped donors, about 81% belonged to the Caucasian-associated ancestry cluster.

PCR employed 60 Vbeta and 13 Jbeta primers. The data were produced by immunoSEQ multiplex PCR, yet TCRdb's version contains in-frame clones alone and is incomplete. Altogether around 140,000 clones are present, 65% to 85% being singletons, with the ten largest covering 3% to 4.5%. In regard to this clone: Its antigen remains unidentified.

Study-level findings and limits: Some public TCRs appeared in many individuals, while most sequences were rare. A later examination showed that TCR association rates differed by HLA locus, with DRB1 most and HLA-C fewest. HLA alleles were associated with some 17,000 TCR beta sequences in a later analysis at 0.05 false discovery rate.

The sample was PBMCs. This TCR was sampled from a male donor in good health and CMV-seronegative.

The CDR3 nucleotides read TGTGCCAGCAGCCCCCTAGGACAGGCGGGCACAGATACGCAGTATTTT. Translated, it gives CASSPLGQAGTDTQYF. This rearrangement joins TRBV5-6 to TRBJ2-3, with 7 bases identical to TRBD1. J lost 1 base, V lost 4 bases, and 9 bases had no gene match. The CDR3 runs 16 residues. Germline V gene sequence: CDR1 SGHDT, CDR2 YYEEEE.